The entry below gives a single T cell receptor (beta chain) sequence along with its context. Its antigen is unknown. This entry comes from a study of T cell responses to AZD1222 COVID-19 vaccine. Study summary: Second-dose schedules of about 4 or about 12 weeks were combined. Findings and limits, study-wide: At 160-218 and 743-854, vaccine-associated CD4 TCRs were dominant, and they spanned spike.

Sequenced by immunoSEQ multiplex PCR; TCRdb stores in-frame clones only, minus some. The sample carries about 56,000 clones, 70% to 90% recorded once. The CDR3 has 15 amino acids. CDR1 SGHNT and CDR2 YYREEE come from the germline V gene (reference sequence). V shed 0 bases and J shed 3 bases, with 9 bases lying between them. The clonotype was recovered from an adult in good health. The input for sequencing was peripheral blood, taken on day 0 of AZD1222 vaccination. This chain connects TRBV5-4 to TRBJ2-2; D is unresolved. CDR3 in amino acids: CASSLGPSDTGELFF. CDR3 nucleotide sequence: TGTGCCAGCAGCTTGGGCCCATCCGACACCGGGGAGCTGTTTTTT.